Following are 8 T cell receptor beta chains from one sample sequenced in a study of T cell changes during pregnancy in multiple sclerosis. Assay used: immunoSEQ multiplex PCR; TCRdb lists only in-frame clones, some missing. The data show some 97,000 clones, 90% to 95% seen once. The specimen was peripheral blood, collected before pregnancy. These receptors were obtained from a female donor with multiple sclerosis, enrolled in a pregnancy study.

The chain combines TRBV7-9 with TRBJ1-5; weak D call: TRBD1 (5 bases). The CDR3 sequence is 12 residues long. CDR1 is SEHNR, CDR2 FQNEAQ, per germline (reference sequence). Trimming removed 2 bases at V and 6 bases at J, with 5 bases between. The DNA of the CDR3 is TGTGCCAGCAGCTTAAGGGGTCAGCCCCAGCATTTT. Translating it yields CASSLRGQPQHF.

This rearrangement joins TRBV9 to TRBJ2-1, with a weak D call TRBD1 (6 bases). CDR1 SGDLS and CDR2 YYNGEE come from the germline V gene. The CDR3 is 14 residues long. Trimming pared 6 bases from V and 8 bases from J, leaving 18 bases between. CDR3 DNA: TGTGCCAGCAACCCGAGAGGATGGGGGCATGAGCAGTTCTTC. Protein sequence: CASNPRGWGHEQFF.

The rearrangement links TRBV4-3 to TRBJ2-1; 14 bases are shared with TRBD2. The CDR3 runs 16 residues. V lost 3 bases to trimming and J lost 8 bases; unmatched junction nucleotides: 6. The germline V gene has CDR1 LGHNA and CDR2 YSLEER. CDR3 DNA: TGCGCCAGCAGCCACTCCGGGACTAGCGGGAGCCATGAGCAGTTCTTC. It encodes CASSHSGTSGSHEQFF.

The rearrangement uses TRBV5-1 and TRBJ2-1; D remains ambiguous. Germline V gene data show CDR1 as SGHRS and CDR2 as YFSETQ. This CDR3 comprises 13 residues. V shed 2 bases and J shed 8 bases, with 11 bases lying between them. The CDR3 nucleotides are TGCGCCAGCAGCTTAATCCTAGTCGATGAGCAGTTCTTC. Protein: CASSLILVDEQFF.

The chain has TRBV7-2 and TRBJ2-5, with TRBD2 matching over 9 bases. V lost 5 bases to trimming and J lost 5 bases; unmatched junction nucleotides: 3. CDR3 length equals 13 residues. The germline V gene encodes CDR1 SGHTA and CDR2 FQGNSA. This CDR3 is CASSQGTSETQYF. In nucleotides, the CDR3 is TGTGCCAGCAGCCAAGGGACTAGCGAGACCCAGTACTTC.

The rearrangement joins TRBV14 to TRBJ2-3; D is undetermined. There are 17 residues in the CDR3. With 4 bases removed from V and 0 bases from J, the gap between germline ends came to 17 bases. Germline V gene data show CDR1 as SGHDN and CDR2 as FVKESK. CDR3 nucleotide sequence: TGTGCCAGCAGCCTCCAACCACCCCAGATTAGCACAGATACGCAGTATTTT. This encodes CASSLQPPQISTDTQYF.

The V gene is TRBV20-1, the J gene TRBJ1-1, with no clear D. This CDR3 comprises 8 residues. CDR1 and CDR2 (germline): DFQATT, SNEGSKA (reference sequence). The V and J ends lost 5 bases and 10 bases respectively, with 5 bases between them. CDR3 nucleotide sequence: TGCAGTGCTGGTAGAGCTTTCTTT. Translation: CSAGRAFF.

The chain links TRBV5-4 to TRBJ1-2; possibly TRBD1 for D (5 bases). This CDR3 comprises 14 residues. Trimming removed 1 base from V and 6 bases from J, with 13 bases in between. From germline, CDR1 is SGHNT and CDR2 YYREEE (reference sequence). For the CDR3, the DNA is TGTGCCAGCAGCTTGACAGGTGATAGTGATGGCTACACCTTC. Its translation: CASSLTGDSDGYTF.